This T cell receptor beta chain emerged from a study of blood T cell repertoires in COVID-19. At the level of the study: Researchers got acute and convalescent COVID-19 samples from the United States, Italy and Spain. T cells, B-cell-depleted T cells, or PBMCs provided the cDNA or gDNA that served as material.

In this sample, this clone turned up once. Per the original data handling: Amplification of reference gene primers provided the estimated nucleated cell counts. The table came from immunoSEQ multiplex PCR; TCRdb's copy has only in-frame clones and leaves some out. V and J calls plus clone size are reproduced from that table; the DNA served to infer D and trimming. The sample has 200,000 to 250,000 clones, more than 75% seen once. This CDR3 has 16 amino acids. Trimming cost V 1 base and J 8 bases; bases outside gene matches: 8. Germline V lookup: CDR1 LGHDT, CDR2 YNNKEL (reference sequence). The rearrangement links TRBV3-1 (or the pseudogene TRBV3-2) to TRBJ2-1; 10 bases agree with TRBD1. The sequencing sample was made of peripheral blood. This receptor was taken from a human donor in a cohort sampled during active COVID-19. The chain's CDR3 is CASSQAGTGDGDEQFF. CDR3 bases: TGTGCCAGCAGCCAAGCCGGGACAGGGGACGGGGATGAGCAGTTCTTC.